A few counts support the clone carrying this T cell receptor (beta chain). Its specificity is unknown. This sample was included in a study of OX40 agonist ivuxolimab in advanced cancers. Points from the study as a whole: CD4+ and CD8+ T cells in blood underwent clonal expansion by week 6 at 0.1 to 3.0 mg/kg.

CDR3 length: 13 residues. V was cut by 2 bases and J by 4 bases, with 3 bases left in between. The V gene's germline CDR1 is MDHEN and CDR2 SYDVKM. The table came from immunoSEQ multiplex PCR; TCRdb's copy has only in-frame clones and leaves some out. Of about 39,000 clones in the sample, about 93% were seen once. Researchers took blood at baseline, on cycle 4 day 1, and on cycle 7 day 1. The source of this sequence is an adult with an advanced solid tumor such as melanoma, head and neck, liver or kidney cancer. Sequencing was performed on CD4+ or CD8+ T cells sorted from blood, taken in a trial of the OX40 agonist ivuxolimab. The chain joins TRBV28 to TRBJ2-6, with no clear D. CDR3 DNA: TGTGCCAGCAGTTTAGGAGGGGCCAACGTCCTGACTTTC. Encoded protein: CASSLGGANVLTF.